This TCR beta chain was sequenced in a study of cytomegalovirus exposure and HLA in healthy donors (dated by TCRdb to about 2017). For the wider study: According to a later analysis, the roughly 130 validation repertoires were produced on the same platform as the approximately 620 repertoires of the first cohort. The study combined high-throughput TCR immunosequencing, statistical association of individual TCRs with disease status, and machine learning to predict cytomegalovirus infection status. Besides the first cohort of about 730 subjects, a separate validation cohort made up of 120 or so different subjects was used. The study aimed to test whether signatures of past pathogen exposure could be identified by cataloging public T cell receptors.

Separate from the roughly 630-subject first cohort, the validation cohort of 120 subjects was the group to which the donors belonged. Broader findings and caveats from the paper: A later analysis lacked HLA typing for the validation cohort, so it scored co-occurrence in that cohort across all 120 repertoires. The authors suggested that the approach could potentially be generalized to other disease states and immunological phenotypes. In vitro tests confirmed that a few of the cytomegalovirus-associated TCR beta chains recognize cytomegalovirus antigens. The classifier was reported to diagnose cytomegalovirus status with high specificity and sensitivity in both the original and validation cohorts. While some public TCRs were present in many individuals, most TCR sequences turned up only very rarely across donors. Of the cluster scores, roughly 95% were above 0 in a later analysis, which found that TCRs clustered in the first cohort also tended to co-occur in the 95 to 150 validation repertoires. A total of roughly 160 TCR beta chains were listed by the study as associated with cytomegalovirus.

As concerns this clone: This receptor's antigen is unknown. Base qualities were left out, and no much larger clone turns up one base away.

Spanning cysteine to phenylalanine, the CDR3 consists of 14 amino acids. Of all the DNA, just the CDR3 is kept, 42 bases in frame from base 1. The germline V gene provides CDR1 SGHDT and CDR2 YYEEEE. Trimming costs V 4 bases and J 2 bases, and their ends lie 12 bases apart. The method was the immunoSEQ multiplex PCR assay. From the authors' description of their analysis: A statistical classification framework was built for diagnosing cytomegalovirus status from the catalog of TCR beta chain sequences. This is the immuneACCESS table as TCRdb keeps it, with only in-frame sequences that have V and J called. A part of the clones is gone; compared with another copy, unresolved V genes explain less than half, and the rest is unexplained. The DNA gave D and trimming, while V, J and clone size come from that table. This sample is represented by roughly 150,000 clones; approximately 93% of them were singletons. 0.6% to 0.8% of the sample rests with the top ten.

The TCR originated in a man between 18 and 29 years old in good health and CMV-seronegative. Sequenced: PBMCs. The chain couples TRBV5-6 to TRBJ1-1; no confident D gene assignment can be made. The CDR3 in this case is CASSTGGRNTEAFF. The DNA reads TGTGCCAGCAGCACCGGTGGGAGAAACACTGAAGCTTTCTTT.